The 15 T cell receptor beta chains given below trace back to one sample, sequenced in a study of cytomegalovirus exposure and HLA in healthy donors. The PCR ran on 60 Vbeta and 13 Jbeta primers. The method was immunoSEQ multiplex PCR; TCRdb's version includes in-frame clones alone and lacks a portion of them. The repertoire holds some 190,000 clones, 60% to 85% seen once, with about 1.1% in the top ten. Sample: PBMCs. These receptors were obtained from a woman aged 40 to 50 in good health and CMV-seronegative.

This sequence joins TRBV7-2 and TRBJ2-1; D may be TRBD2 (6 bases). Germline CDR1 and CDR2: SGHTA and FQGNSA. Trimming cost V 3 bases and J 2 bases, with 11 bases left between them. The CDR3 runs 15 residues. CDR3 amino acids: CASSFWGEPYNEQFF. Here the CDR3 DNA reads TGTGCCAGCAGCTTTTGGGGGGAACCCTACAATGAGCAGTTCTTC.

The chain is built from TRBV7-3 and TRBJ2-1, with 9 positions matching TRBD2. The CDR3 runs to 16 residues. Germline V gene sequence: CDR1 SGHTA, CDR2 FQGTGA. Trimming took 0 bases from V and 6 from J; bases not matched to a gene: 6. The CDR3 is CASSLTGGRASNEQFF. The CDR3 DNA follows: TGTGCCAGCAGCTTAACAGGCGGGAGGGCCTCCAATGAGCAGTTCTTC.

This rearrangement joins TRBV15 to TRBJ2-1; the D is unclear. Between the trimmed V and J ends, which lost 0 bases and 4 bases, there was a span of 4 bases. CDR1 is LNHNV, CDR2 YYDKDF, per germline (reference sequence). CDR3 length: 13 residues. CDR3 region: CATSRDMYNEQFF. The CDR3 nucleotides read TGTGCCACCAGCAGAGACATGTACAATGAGCAGTTCTTC.

The chain carries TRBV7-7 and TRBJ2-2; 12 nucleotides line up with TRBD2. The junction had 5 bases not matched to a gene; V was cut back by 5 bases and J by 7 bases. Per the germline V gene, CDR1 is SSHAT and CDR2 is FNYEAQ (reference sequence). This CDR3 comprises 15 residues. CDR3 amino acids: CASSPRTSGVGELFF. In DNA form, the CDR3 reads TGTGCCAGCAGCCCCCGGACTAGCGGGGTCGGGGAGCTGTTTTTT.

This clone was found a few times. The chain couples TRBV5-4 to TRBJ2-1; 8 nucleotides line up with TRBD2. The J segment lost 6 bases and the V segment lost 5 bases, leaving 13 bases of the junction unmatched. Germline V lookup: CDR1 SGHNT, CDR2 YYREEE (reference sequence). This CDR3 spans 16 amino acids. CDR3 sequence: CASRGERVLAGNEQFF. Here the CDR3 DNA reads TGTGCCAGCAGGGGCGAAAGGGTGCTAGCGGGCAATGAGCAGTTCTTC.

The V gene is TRBV21-1, the J gene TRBJ2-1; TRBD2 reflects the table's D call only, with no check against the DNA. TRBV21-1 is flagged as a pseudogene. The CDR3 loop spans 17 amino acids. In DNA form, the CDR3 reads TGTGCCAGCATCATCACTACCACTAGCGGGAGGGGCTATGAGCAGTTCTTC. Its protein product is CASIITTTSGRGYEQFF.

This chain connects TRBV29-1 to TRBJ2-3; 7 bases map to TRBD1. This CDR3 region has 13 residues. Germline assignment: CDR1 SQVTM and CDR2 ANQGSEA. V shed 8 bases and J 2 bases; nucleotides not matched to a gene: 7. The DNA for the CDR3 is TGCAGCCTAAGACAGGGTTTCACAGATACGCAGTATTTT. It specifies CSLRQGFTDTQYF.

The chain couples TRBV30 to TRBJ1-1, with no clear D. CDR3 length equals 13 residues. V was shortened by 5 bases and J by 0 bases, with 10 bases between the two germline ends. In germline, CDR1 is GTSNPN, CDR2 SVGIG (reference sequence). CDR3 DNA: TGTGCCTGGGTGGAGCCCATGAACACTGAAGCTTTCTTT. This sequence encodes CAWVEPMNTEAFF.

This sequence joins TRBV7-2 and TRBJ1-2; D is uncertain. There are 16 residues in the CDR3. Germline-derived CDR1 and CDR2 are SGHTA and FQGNSA. V was trimmed by 5 bases and J by 2 bases, leaving 18 bases between them. CDR3 region: CASSQAIGRENYGYTF. The CDR3 region has the DNA TGTGCCAGCAGCCAGGCCATCGGACGGGAGAACTATGGCTACACCTTC.

The chain links TRBV10-3 to TRBJ2-1, with TRBD2 matching 7 bases. With V trimmed by 7 bases and J by 3 bases, 9 bases remained unmatched. The CDR3 length is 15 residues. The germline gives CDR1 ENHRY, CDR2 SYGVKD. The DNA for the CDR3 is TGTGCCATCACTAATCTAGCGGACAACTACAATGAGCAGTTCTTC. This codes for CAITNLADNYNEQFF.

V gene TRBV28 combines with J gene TRBJ2-7; 8 positions match TRBD2. The ends lost 11 bases at V and 3 bases at J; junction bases unmatched: 9. The CDR3 is made up of 13 amino acids. Germline CDR1 and CDR2: MDHEN and SYDVKM. The CDR3 region has the DNA TGTGCCTCCCGGGGGGGATTCCTCTACGAGCAGTACGTC. It is translated as CASRGGFLYEQYV.

This clone was counted once. The chain links TRBV7-3 to TRBJ2-1; 10 bases match TRBD2. CDR1 and CDR2 from the germline V gene are SGHTA and FQGTGA. V gave up 3 bases and J gave up 6 bases; unmatched junction bases: 2. This CDR3 region has 14 residues. As DNA, the CDR3 is TGTGCCAGCAGCTTGGGGACTAGCGCCAATGAGCAGTTCTTC. This translates into CASSLGTSANEQFF.

J is TRBJ2-5 and V is TRBV4-3; 7 bases match TRBD2. Germline lookup yields CDR1 LGHNA and CDR2 YSLEER. The CDR3 length is 16 residues. The trim removed 1 base at V and 1 base at J, leaving 6 bases unmatched. In DNA, the CDR3 is TGCGCCAGCAGCCAAGTTGGCGGGAGACCCCAAGAGACCCAGTACTTC. Amino acids: CASSQVGGRPQETQYF.

This chain joins TRBV7-2 and TRBJ2-1; D perhaps matches TRBD1 (6 bases). Germline V gene data show CDR1 as SGHTA and CDR2 as FQGNSA. The CDR3 spans 14 residues. Trimming left V 5 bases short and J 6 bases short, with 14 bases between. CDR3 loop: CASSPQPGANEQFF. The CDR3 DNA follows: TGTGCCAGCAGCCCTCAACCAGGGGCCAATGAGCAGTTCTTC.

V and J are TRBV6-4 and TRBJ2-5; tentatively, D is TRBD2 (5 bases). Germline CDR1 MRHNA, CDR2 SNTAGT. This CDR3 region has 13 residues. Trimming shortened V by 3 bases and J by 5 bases, and 10 bases separated the two germline ends. The CDR3 region has the DNA TGTGCCAGCAGTGAGGCCCCGGGGGAGACCCAGTACTTC. Its translation: CASSEAPGETQYF.